This TCR beta chain was captured in a study of T-cell memory formation after mild COVID-19. About the study: There were largely donor-specific TCR clusters. Regarding the study as a whole: Clones shrinking between day 15 and 85 showed a balanced CD4/CD8 split, and those that grew later tilted toward CD4+. CD4+ contracting clones were mainly CM and EM; CD8+ ones, EMRA.

This clonotype came up many times. The antigen remains undetermined. Barcoded TCR alpha and TCR beta cDNA libraries with UMIs came from 5'RACE using constant-segment primers. From the 5' RACE reads, TCRdb called clonotypes with MiXCR, one entry per CDR3 protein. This table holds 120,000 to 150,000 distinct CDR3 sequences, under 7% found once. This CDR3 has 16 residues. CDR1 SGHRS and CDR2 YFSETQ come from the germline V gene. V lost 3 bases, J lost 8 bases, and 9 bases stayed unmatched. Sequencing was carried out using PBMCs or a T cell subset sorted from them (not recorded which). This sequence originates from an adult woman who had mild COVID-19 (a few samples of this study predate the infection). Cell type and time point are not known. V and J are TRBV5-1 and TRBJ2-7; 15 bases align to TRBD2. The CDR3 loop reads CASSSWTSGRAKKQYF. The DNA of the CDR3 is TGCGCCAGCAGCTCATGGACTAGCGGGAGGGCCAAGAAGCAGTACTTC.